There are many counts of the clone carrying this T cell receptor (beta chain). The CDR3 runs 16 residues. The germline CDR1 and CDR2 sequences are SGHRS and YFSETQ. Trimming shortened V by 4 bases and J by 7 bases, and 21 bases separated the two germline ends. This sample's TCRbeta library carried unique molecular identifier barcodes. TCRdb re-derived calls from the PCR reads in MiXCR, one entry per CDR3 protein. Counted here are 750,000 to 950,000 distinct CDR3 sequences, roughly 15% occurring once; the ten biggest clones make up 5%. These data are taken from a study of T-cell reconstitution after alpha-beta-depleted transplantation in children.

The rearrangement joins TRBV5-1 to TRBJ2-1, with D perhaps matching TRBD2 (6 bases). Sample: PBMCs, mostly from graft donor cells, taken 360 days after TCRalphabeta/CD19-depleted stem cell transplant. The TCR comes from a male patient between 5 and 17 years old who had a stem cell transplant for acute lymphoblastic leukemia, so the T cells may come from the graft donor. CDR3 DNA sequence: TGCGCCAGCAGCGTAACGTCTAGCGTAATTGGTAATGAGCAGTTCTTC. Its translation is CASSVTSSVIGNEQFF.